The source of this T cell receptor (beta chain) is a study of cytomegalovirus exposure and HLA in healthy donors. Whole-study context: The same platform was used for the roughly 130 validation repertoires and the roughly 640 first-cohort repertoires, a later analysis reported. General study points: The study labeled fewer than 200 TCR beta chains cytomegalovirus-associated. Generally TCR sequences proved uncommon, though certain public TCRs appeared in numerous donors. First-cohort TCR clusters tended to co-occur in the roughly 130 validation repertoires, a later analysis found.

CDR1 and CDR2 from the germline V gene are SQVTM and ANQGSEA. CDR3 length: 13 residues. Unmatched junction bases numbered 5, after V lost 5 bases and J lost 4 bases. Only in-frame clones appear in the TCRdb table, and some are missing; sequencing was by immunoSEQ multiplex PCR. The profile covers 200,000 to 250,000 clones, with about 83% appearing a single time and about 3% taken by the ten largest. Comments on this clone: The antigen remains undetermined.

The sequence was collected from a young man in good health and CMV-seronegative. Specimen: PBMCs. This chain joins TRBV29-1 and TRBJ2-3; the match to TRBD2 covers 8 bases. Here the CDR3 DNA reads TGCAGCGTTCGGAGCGGGAGCGCAGATACGCAGTATTTT. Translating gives CSVRSGSADTQYF.